The present entry profiles one T cell receptor beta chain with its context. What it recognizes is unknown. The data stem from a study of T cell responses to AZD1222 COVID-19 vaccine. This CDR3 contains 15 residues. Germline V gene data show CDR1 as SGHVS and CDR2 as FQNEAQ. With 0 bases clipped from V and 4 bases from J, the junction kept 5 bases outside the gene matches. Points from the study as a whole: Distributed over spike, vaccine-associated CD4 TCRs predominated at 160-218 and 743-854. Close to half of all spike-specific TCRs reportedly target regions of the variants that are unmutated.

Assay: immunoSEQ multiplex PCR; the TCRdb copy retains only in-frame clones and omits some. The data contain 93,000 or so clones, roughly 91% of them singletons. The rearrangement uses TRBV7-8 and TRBJ2-5; 7 nucleotides agree with TRBD2. The sample in question was peripheral blood, obtained on day 0 of AZD1222 vaccination. The TCR comes from an adult in good health. The CDR3 is CASSLAGGLTETQYF. The CDR3 DNA sequence: TGTGCCAGCAGCTTAGCGGGAGGGCTTACAGAGACCCAGTACTTC.